This T cell receptor beta chain was documented in a study of T-cell memory formation after mild COVID-19. Study information: Each donor largely had its own TCR clusters. Findings and limits, study-wide: Clones that got smaller from day 15 to 85 had even CD4/CD8, while clones growing later tipped toward CD4+. There were some responding clones in pre-infection memory, which suggested that cross-reactive memory had joined.

TCRdb re-derived calls from the 5' RACE reads in MiXCR, one entry per CDR3 protein. Counted here are 350,000 to 400,000 distinct CDR3 sequences, approximately 14% occurring once; the ten biggest clones make up roughly 22%. This clonotype was observed at least ten times. Its antigen is not identified. The V and J ends lost 1 base and 3 bases respectively, with 12 bases between them. CDR1 is SGHVS, CDR2 FNYEAQ, per germline. The CDR3 contains 15 residues. The chain couples TRBV7-6 to TRBJ1-1, with D possibly being TRBD1 (5 bases). Source material: PBMCs or a T cell subset sorted from them (not recorded which). The clonotype was recovered from a man between 18 and 29 years old who had mild COVID-19 (a few samples of this study predate the infection). Cell type and time point are not known. The CDR3 loop reads CASSLDASGDTEAFF. The CDR3 DNA is TGTGCCAGCAGCTTAGACGCCTCGGGGGACACTGAAGCTTTCTTT.